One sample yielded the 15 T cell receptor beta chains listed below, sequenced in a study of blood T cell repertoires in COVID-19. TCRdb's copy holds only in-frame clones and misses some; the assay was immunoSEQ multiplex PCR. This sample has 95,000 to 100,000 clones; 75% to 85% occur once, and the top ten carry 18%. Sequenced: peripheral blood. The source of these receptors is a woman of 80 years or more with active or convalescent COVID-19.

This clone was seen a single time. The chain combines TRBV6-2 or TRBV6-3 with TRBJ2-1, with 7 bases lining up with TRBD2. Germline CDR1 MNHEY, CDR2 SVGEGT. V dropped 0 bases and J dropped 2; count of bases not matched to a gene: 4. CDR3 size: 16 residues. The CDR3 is CASSYSGGGPYNEQFF. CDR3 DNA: TGTGCCAGCAGTTACTCTGGGGGAGGGCCCTACAATGAGCAGTTCTTC.

CDR3 protein: CASSSSSYNEQFF. CDR3 sequence (DNA): TGTGCCAGCAGCTCGAGCTCCTACAATGAGCAGTTCTTC. The V gene is TRBV7-9, the J gene TRBJ2-1; no clear D gene. V lost 4 bases and J 0 bases, leaving 4 bases between the germline ends. Per the germline V gene, CDR1 is SEHNR and CDR2 is FQNEAQ (reference sequence). This CDR3 has 13 residues. Combining the CDR3 with reference TRBV7-9 and TRBJ2-1 gives the whole variable domain DTGVSQNPRHKITKRGQNVTFRCDPISEHNRLYWYRQTLGQGPEFLTYFQNEAQLEKSRLLSDRFSAERPKGSFSTLEIQRTEQGDSAMYLCASSSSSYNEQFFGPGTRLTVL.

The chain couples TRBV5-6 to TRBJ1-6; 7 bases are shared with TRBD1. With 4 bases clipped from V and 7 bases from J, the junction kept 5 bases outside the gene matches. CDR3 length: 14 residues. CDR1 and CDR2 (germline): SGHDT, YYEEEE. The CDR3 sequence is CASSVGTVNSPLHF. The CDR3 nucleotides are TGTGCCAGCAGCGTGGGGACAGTAAATTCACCCCTCCACTTT.

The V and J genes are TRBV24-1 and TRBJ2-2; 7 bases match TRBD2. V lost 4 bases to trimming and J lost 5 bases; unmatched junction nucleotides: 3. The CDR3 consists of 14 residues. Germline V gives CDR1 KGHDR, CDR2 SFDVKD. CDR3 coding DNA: TGTGCCACCAGTGAAAGCGGGATGACCGGGGAGCTGTTTTTT. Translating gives CATSESGMTGELFF.

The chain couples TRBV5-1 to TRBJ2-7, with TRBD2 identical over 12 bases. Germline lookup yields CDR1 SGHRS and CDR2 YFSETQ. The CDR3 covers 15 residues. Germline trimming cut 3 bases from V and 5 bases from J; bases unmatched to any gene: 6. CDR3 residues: CASSYLAGGADEQYF. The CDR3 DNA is TGCGCCAGCAGCTACCTAGCGGGAGGGGCCGACGAGCAGTACTTC.

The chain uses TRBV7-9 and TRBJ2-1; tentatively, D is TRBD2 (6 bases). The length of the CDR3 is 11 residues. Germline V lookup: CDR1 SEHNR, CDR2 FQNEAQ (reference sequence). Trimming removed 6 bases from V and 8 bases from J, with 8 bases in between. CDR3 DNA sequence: TGTGCCAGCAGATGGGGGGATGAGCAGTTCTTC. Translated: CASRWGDEQFF.

DNA of the CDR3: TGTGCCAGCTCACTTTATAGCGGGATTAATGAGCAGTTCTTC. It translates to CASSLYSGINEQFF. V is TRBV18 and J is TRBJ2-1; TRBD2 matches at 8 bases. Germline V gene data show CDR1 as KGHSH and CDR2 as LQKENI. V shed 4 bases, J shed 7 bases, and the junction held 6 bases outside the gene matches. The CDR3 spans 14 residues.

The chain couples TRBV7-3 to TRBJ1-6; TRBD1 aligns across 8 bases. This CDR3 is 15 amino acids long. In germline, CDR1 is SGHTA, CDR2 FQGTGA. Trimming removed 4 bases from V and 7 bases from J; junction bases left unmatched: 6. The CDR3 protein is CASSSAGTGNSPLHF. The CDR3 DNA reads TGTGCCAGCAGCTCCGCCGGGACAGGAAATTCACCCCTCCACTTT.

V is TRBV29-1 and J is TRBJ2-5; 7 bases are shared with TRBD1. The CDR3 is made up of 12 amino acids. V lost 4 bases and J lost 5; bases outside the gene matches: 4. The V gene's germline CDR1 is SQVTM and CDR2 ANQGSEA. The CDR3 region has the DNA TGCAGCGTTGTAACAGGGGAGGAGACCCAGTACTTC. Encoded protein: CSVVTGEETQYF.

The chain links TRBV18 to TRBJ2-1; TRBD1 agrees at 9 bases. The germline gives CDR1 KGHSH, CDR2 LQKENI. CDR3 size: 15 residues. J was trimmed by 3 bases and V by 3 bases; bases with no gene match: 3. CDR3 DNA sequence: TGTGCCAGCTCACCCGACAGGGGGGGCTACAATGAGCAGTTCTTC. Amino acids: CASSPDRGGYNEQFF. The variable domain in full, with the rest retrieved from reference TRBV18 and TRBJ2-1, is NAGVMQNPRHLVRRRGQEARLRCSPMKGHSHVYWYRQLPEEGLKFMVYLQKENIIDESGMPKERFSAEFPKEGPSILRIQQVVRGDSAAYFCASSPDRGGYNEQFFGPGTRLTVL.

The CDR3 spells CAITMSTEDTQYF. CDR3 coding DNA: TGTGCCATCACCATGAGTACCGAGGATACGCAGTATTTT. The V call is TRBV10-3, the J call TRBJ2-3; D is ambiguous. Trimming stripped 7 bases from V and 6 bases from J, with 14 bases between. CDR1 and CDR2 from the germline V gene are ENHRY and SYGVKD. The CDR3 loop spans 13 amino acids.

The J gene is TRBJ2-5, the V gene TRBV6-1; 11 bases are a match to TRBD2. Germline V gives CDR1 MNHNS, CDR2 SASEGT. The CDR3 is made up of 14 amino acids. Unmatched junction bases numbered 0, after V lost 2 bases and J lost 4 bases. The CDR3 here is CASSELAGGETQYF. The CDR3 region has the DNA TGTGCCAGCAGTGAACTAGCGGGAGGAGAGACCCAGTACTTC.

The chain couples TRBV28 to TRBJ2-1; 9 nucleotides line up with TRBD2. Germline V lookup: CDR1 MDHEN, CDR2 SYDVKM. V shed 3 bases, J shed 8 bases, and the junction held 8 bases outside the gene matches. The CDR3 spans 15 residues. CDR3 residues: CASSFSAGGLDEQFF. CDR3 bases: TGTGCCAGCAGTTTTTCAGCGGGAGGTTTGGATGAGCAGTTCTTC.

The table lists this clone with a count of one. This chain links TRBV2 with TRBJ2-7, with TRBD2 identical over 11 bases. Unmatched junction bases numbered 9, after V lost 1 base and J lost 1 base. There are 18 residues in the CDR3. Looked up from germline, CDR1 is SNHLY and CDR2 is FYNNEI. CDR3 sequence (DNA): TGTGCCAGCAGTGAAGAGTATCGGCTAGCGGGAGGATCCTACGAGCAGTACTTC. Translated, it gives CASSEEYRLAGGSYEQYF.

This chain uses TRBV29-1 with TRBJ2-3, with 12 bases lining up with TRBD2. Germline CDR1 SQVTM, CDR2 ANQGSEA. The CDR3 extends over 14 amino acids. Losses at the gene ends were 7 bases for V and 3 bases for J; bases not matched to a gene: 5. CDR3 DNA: TGCAGCGCTGTGGGACTAGCGGGTACAGATACGCAGTATTTT. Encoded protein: CSAVGLAGTDTQYF.